Below, one T cell receptor beta chain is given with its context. The data belong to a study of cytomegalovirus exposure and HLA in healthy donors. The PCR was carried out with 60 Vbeta primers and 13 Jbeta primers. TCRdb's table, derived via immunoSEQ multiplex PCR, lists solely in-frame clones and lacks some. The sample has roughly 200,000 clones; about 77% are singletons. The CDR3 totals 12 residues. V lost 2 bases and J 2 bases, leaving 7 bases between the germline ends. Per germline, CDR1 GTSNPN and CDR2 SVGIG (reference sequence). This clonotype originated in a female donor in good health and CMV-seronegative. The V call is TRBV30, the J call TRBJ2-7; no clear D. The sequenced material came from PBMCs. This chain's CDR3 is CAWSRSAYEQYF. The CDR3 DNA is TGTGCCTGGAGTCGATCGGCCTACGAGCAGTACTTC.